The present entry profiles one TCR beta chain with its context. Its antigen remains unidentified. The TCRbeta library incorporated unique molecular identifiers. TCRdb reanalysed the PCR reads using MiXCR and keeps one entry per CDR3 protein. The profile shows roughly 400,000 distinct CDR3 sequences, over 40% of them singletons. The sample belongs to a study of T-cell reconstitution after alpha-beta-depleted transplantation in children. Findings of the study overall: Once a year had passed after transplant, T-cell counts and diversity came mostly from newly produced T cells. It was reported that alpha-beta T cells came from several hundred expanded graft clones (about two months after transplant). Surviving recipient T cells and thymic progenitors produced the high day-60 TCRbeta diversity seen in some patients.

Specimen: PBMCs, collected before TCRalphabeta/CD19-depleted stem cell transplant. This TCR derives from a girl aged 2 to 10 with aplastic anemia, due to receive a stem cell transplant.

The CDR3 DNA reads TGTGCCAGCAGCCCCTCCGCCGAGGATACGCAGTATTTT. As protein: CASSPSAEDTQYF. The gene calls are TRBV7-6 and TRBJ2-3, with D hard to call. Germline CDR1 and CDR2: SGHVS and FNYEAQ. V lost 5 bases and J lost 6, with 12 bases in between. CDR3 length: 13 amino acids.